This paragraph covers one TCR beta chain sequence. As processed by the authors: From reference gene primer amplification, estimates of nucleated cell counts were derived. TCRdb's copy holds only in-frame clones and misses some; the assay was immunoSEQ multiplex PCR. V and J calls plus clone size are reproduced from that table; the DNA served to infer D and trimming. The data show roughly 190,000 clones, approximately 90% seen once. The CDR3 is made up of 19 amino acids. The source of the sample is a study of blood T cell repertoires in COVID-19. Study-level background: Whether acute or convalescent, the COVID-19 samples came from the United States, Italy and Spain. T cells, B-cell-depleted T cells, or PBMCs provided the cDNA or gDNA that served as material.

The TCR comes from a woman aged 80 or over in a cohort sampled during active or convalescent COVID-19. The sample consisted of peripheral blood. This chain connects TRBV21-1 to TRBJ1-6. TRBV21-1 is shown as a pseudogene. The CDR3 sequence: CASSKSQTGRSSYNSPLHF. The CDR3 coding sequence is TGTGCCAGCAGCAAATCGCAGACCGGTAGGAGCTCCTATAATTCACCCCTCCACTTT.